The rows below give T cell receptor beta chains drawn from one sample of a study of Ad26.COV2.S vaccination and SARS-CoV-2 variants. Method: immunoSEQ multiplex PCR; TCRdb's copy keeps in-frame clones and lacks some. The sample shows about 380,000 clones, about 83% of them seen only once. The starting material was peripheral blood, obtained in a trial of Ad26.COV2.S vaccine versus placebo. These receptors all come from a person aged 18-65 years who received the Ad26.COV2.S COVID-19 vaccine or a placebo. The CDR3 runs from the conserved cysteine through the conserved F or W. D genes are given only for firm matches. Size values are once, few and many counts, or a class for expanded clones, and some rows have none.

abundance	v_gene	d_gene	j_gene	CDR3nt	CDR3aa
NA	TRBV19	TRBD1	TRBJ1-6	TGTGCCAGTAGTAGGCAGGGGGAATCACCCCTCCACTTT	CASSRQGESPLHF
once	TRBV7-9	TRBD1	TRBJ2-1	TGTGCCAACATGGGGACAGGGACGGAGAATGAGCAGTTCTTC	CANMGTGTENEQFF
few	TRBV6-6	NA	TRBJ1-2	TGTGCCAGCAGTTCCGCGACAGCTAACTATGGCTACACCTTC	CASSSATANYGYTF
NA	TRBV7-9	NA	TRBJ2-1	TGTGCCAGCAGCCCCCTTTCGGGACTCATCAATGAGCAGTTCTTC	CASSPLSGLINEQFF
once	TRBV12-3/TRBV12-4	NA	TRBJ2-5	TGTGCCAGCAGGTCCTGGAGGGCCCAGTACTTC	CASRSWRAQYF
NA	TRBV5-1	NA	TRBJ2-7	TGCGCCAGCAGCTTGGCCTTGATGCGTAACGACGAGCAGTACTTC	CASSLALMRNDEQYF
NA	TRBV4-1	TRBD1	TRBJ1-1	TGCGCCAGCAGCCGGACAGGGTTGGACACTGAAGCTTTCTTT	CASSRTGLDTEAFF
NA	TRBV28	NA	TRBJ1-5	TGTGCCAGCAGATCCGCCAATCAGCCCCAGCATTTT	CASRSANQPQHF
NA	TRBV29-1	NA	TRBJ1-4	TGCAGCGTTTGGACGGACACAACTAATGAAAAACTGTTTTTT	CSVWTDTTNEKLFF
NA	TRBV6-5	NA	TRBJ2-1	TGTGCCAGCAGTTACGGTAGCGGCGATGAGCAGTTCTTC	CASSYGSGDEQFF
NA	TRBV11-3	TRBD1	TRBJ2-7	TGTGCCAGCAGCTTTGGGACAGGAATGAAAGAGCAGTACTTC	CASSFGTGMKEQYF
NA	TRBV7-2	TRBD2	TRBJ2-7	TGTGCCAGCAGCCTAACTAGCGTATCCTACGAGCAGTACTTC	CASSLTSVSYEQYF
NA	TRBV30	NA	TRBJ1-2	TGTGCCTGGAGTCCGGGTACCGTTGGCTACACCTTC	CAWSPGTVGYTF
NA	TRBV4-3	TRBD1	TRBJ1-2	TGCGCCAGCAGCCAGAGCCAGAGACAGGGGAGAGGCTACACCTTC	CASSQSQRQGRGYTF
NA	TRBV27	TRBD1	TRBJ1-2	TGTGCCAGCAGTCCCGCGGACCGGGACAGGGACGGCTACACCTTC	CASSPADRDRDGYTF
NA	TRBV7-2	NA	TRBJ1-3	TGTGCCAGCAGCTTAAATTTTTCCAGGCCCCTCACTGGAAACACCATATATTTT	CASSLNFSRPLTGNTIYF
NA	TRBV7-8	NA	TRBJ1-2	TGTGCCAGCAGCTTAGCGAGTCTTACGGGAGGGATGTGGTATGGCTACACCTTC	CASSLASLTGGMWYGYTF
once	TRBV9	TRBD2	TRBJ2-7	TGTGCCAGCAGCGTATCGGCTAGCGGGGCCTTCTACGAGCAGTACTTC	CASSVSASGAFYEQYF
NA	TRBV6-2/TRBV6-3	NA	TRBJ1-2	TGTGCCAGCAGTTTCCCCGGGGGCTACACCTTC	CASSFPGGYTF
NA	TRBV6-5	NA	TRBJ2-3	TGTGCCAGCAGTTTGGTGGTCTGGGATACGCAGTATTTT	CASSLVVWDTQYF
NA	TRBV6-5	NA	TRBJ1-2	TGTGCCAGCAGCGGAGGGGAGGGCTACACCTTC	CASSGGEGYTF
NA	TRBV5-5	NA	TRBJ2-6	TGTGCCAGCAGCCCCGGACCTACTGCCTCTGGGGCCAACGTCCTGACTTTC	CASSPGPTASGANVLTF
NA	TRBV11-2	NA	TRBJ1-1	TGTGCCAGCAGCTTTGGTGGAGGGGGGGAAGCTTTCTTT	CASSFGGGGEAFF
NA	TRBV24-1	NA	TRBJ1-6	TGTGCCACCAGTGATTCCCCCGGGACAATGGACTATTCACCCCTCCACTTT	CATSDSPGTMDYSPLHF
many	TRBV6-5	NA	TRBJ1-2	TGTGCCAGCCCACCGCCGGCTCTCGATGGCTACACCTTC	CASPPPALDGYTF
NA	TRBV19	NA	TRBJ2-3	TGTGCCAGTAGTCCGATCGGCCTGCCGCAGTATTTT	CASSPIGLPQYF
NA	TRBV18	NA	TRBJ2-7	TGTGCCAGCTCACCACCGGGACTCCTATACGAGCAGTACTTC	CASSPPGLLYEQYF
NA	TRBV25-1	TRBD2	TRBJ2-5	TGTGCCAGCAGTCCCGGACTAGCGGGGCTTAAAGAGACCCAGTACTTC	CASSPGLAGLKETQYF
few	TRBV19	NA	TRBJ1-2	TGTGCCAGTAGTATCGATGGGAGCTATGGCTACACCTTC	CASSIDGSYGYTF
NA	TRBV4-2	NA	TRBJ1-6	TGTGCCAGCAGCCAAGATTCGGGGGCTCCTTCACCCCTCCGCTTT	CASSQDSGAPSPLRF
NA	TRBV2	NA	TRBJ1-4	TGTGCCAGCAGTGACGTAGGGGGGGCGCGTGGAAAACTGTTTTTT	CASSDVGGARGKLFF
NA	TRBV27	NA	TRBJ2-2	TGTGCCAGCAGTTTCCGACCTGGTCCCACCGGGGAGCTGTTTTTT	CASSFRPGPTGELFF
NA	TRBV25-1	NA	TRBJ1-4	TGTGCCAGCAGTGAATGGATAGGGCAGGGTGACGAAAAACTGTTTTTT	CASSEWIGQGDEKLFF
NA	TRBV7-6	NA	TRBJ1-2	TGTGCCAGCAGCCCGTCCTTTGGGAGCTATGGCTACACCTTC	CASSPSFGSYGYTF
NA	TRBV7-3	NA	TRBJ1-1	TGTGCCAGCAGCTTAACACCGACTAACACTGAAGCTTTCTTT	CASSLTPTNTEAFF
NA	TRBV6-2/TRBV6-3	NA	TRBJ1-2	TGTGCCAGCAGCTCCCGGTGGGGTCTCAACCGGGGCTACACCTTC	CASSSRWGLNRGYTF
NA	TRBV7-8	NA	TRBJ2-5	TGTGCCAGCAGCCCTCCGTCAAAGACCCAGTACTTC	CASSPPSKTQYF
NA	TRBV11-3	TRBD2	TRBJ2-5	TGTGCCAGCAGCTTTGGATTCCGCGGGAGAGGTAAAGAGACCCAGTACTTC	CASSFGFRGRGKETQYF
NA	TRBV7-3	NA	TRBJ2-5	TGTGCCAGCAGCTTAACAAAAGAGACCCAGTACTTC	CASSLTKETQYF
NA	TRBV7-9	NA	TRBJ2-5	TGTGCCAGCAGCTTATCCCCCCCGAAGGGAGCGCGGGAGACCCAGTACTTC	CASSLSPPKGARETQYF
NA	TRBV19	TRBD2	TRBJ2-5	TGTGCCAGTAGTTATCGACTAGCGGGGACCCAAGAGACCCAGTACTTC	CASSYRLAGTQETQYF
NA	TRBV9	NA	TRBJ1-1	TGTGCCAGCAGCGCCCTCAGAGACACTGAAGCTTTCTTT	CASSALRDTEAFF
NA	TRBV21-1	NA	TRBJ1-3	TGTGCCAAAGCGGGCCAGAGGTACGGAAACACCATATATTTT	CAKAGQRYGNTIYF
once	TRBV5-1	NA	TRBJ1-2	TGCGCCAGCAGCTCCTTTGATGGGGGCTATGGCTACACCTTC	CASSSFDGGYGYTF